This T cell receptor beta chain was documented in a study of post-analysis software for immune sequencing data. This clonotype has just a few counts. No antigen is known for it. Overall study results and limits: There were five TRBV segments more frequent in patients than controls, and TRBV5-6, TRBV5-1 and TRBV20-1 were among them.

TCR beta cDNA libraries had unique molecular identifiers. TCRdb independently ran MiXCR on the PCR reads; one entry per CDR3 protein. The sample records fewer than 700,000 distinct CDR3 sequences, 44% being singletons. Germline CDR1 is KGHSH and CDR2 is LQKENI. V was cut by 2 bases and J by 0 bases, with 11 bases left in between. CDR3 length: 15 amino acids. The chain carries TRBV18 and TRBJ2-7, with D unclear. This receptor was obtained from a girl between 10 and 17 years old with multiple sclerosis. The specimen sequenced was blood. This chain's CDR3 is CASSPFTDSSYEQYF. The CDR3 nucleotides are TGTGCCAGCTCACCATTCACGGATAGCTCCTACGAGCAGTACTTC.